This T cell receptor beta chain was documented in a study of beta chain features in type 1 diabetes. Expressed TCRB transcripts were sequenced because the isolated RNA had all been reverse transcribed beforehand. The data were produced by immunoSEQ multiplex PCR, yet TCRdb's version contains in-frame clones alone and is incomplete. The data hold under 300,000 clones, with about 8% observed a single time. In regard to this clone: The same CDR3 also results from other DNA sequences found in this sample.

Germline-derived CDR1 and CDR2 are SGHTA and FQGNSA. J was trimmed by 8 bases and V by 4 bases; bases with no gene match: 10. The CDR3 consists of 15 residues. Sequenced: central memory CD4+ T cells from blood. The clonotype originates from a woman between 18 and 30 years old in good health. The genes are TRBV7-2 and TRBJ2-3, with TRBD2 matching 9 bases. The CDR3 spells CASSSEGLAGVTQYF. CDR3 DNA: TGTGCCAGCAGCTCAGAGGGACTAGCAGGGGTTACGCAGTATTTT.